Below are 25 T cell receptor beta chains sequenced from a single sample in a study of CD8+CD57+ T cells in acquired aplastic anemia. According to the study, genomic DNA was the template for TCR beta VDJ and CDR3 profiling. One entry per CDR3 protein, called by TCRdb with MiXCR from the reads. The top ten clones hold just under 20% of a sample with around 220,000 distinct CDR3 sequences, 40% to 60% of them seen once. Patients chosen for sequencing had shown CD8+CD57+ cell expansion by flow cytometry. The sequenced sample consisted of sorted CD4+, CD8+, or CD8+CD57+ T cells (not recorded which) from PBMCs. All receptors derive from a human donor with aplastic anemia.

The chain couples TRBV2 to TRBJ1-3; 10 bases map to TRBD1. V lost 4 bases to trimming and J lost 4 bases; unmatched junction nucleotides: 4. Germline lookup yields CDR1 SNHLY and CDR2 FYNNEI. The CDR3 sequence is 15 residues long. CDR3 in amino acids: CASSGGQGKGNTIYF. The CDR3 nucleotides read TGTGCCAGCAGTGGGGGACAGGGGAAGGGAAACACCATATATTTT. The full variable domain, with the rest looked up from reference TRBV2 and TRBJ1-3, is EPEVTQTPSHQVTQMGQEVILRCVPISNHLYFYWYRQILGQKVEFLVSFYNNEISEKSEIFDDQFSVERPDGSNFTLKIRSTKLEDSAMYFCASSGGQGKGNTIYFGEGSWLTVV.

The V gene is TRBV15, the J gene TRBJ2-7; 8 bases are shared with TRBD2. The germline gives CDR1 LNHNV, CDR2 YYDKDF (reference sequence). Trimming cost V 9 bases and J 1 base; bases outside gene matches: 8. The CDR3 loop spans 14 amino acids. The CDR3 reads CATWLVAGSYEQYF. In DNA, the CDR3 is TGTGCCACTTGGTTAGTAGCGGGGTCCTACGAGCAGTACTTC.

The rearrangement links TRBV19 to TRBJ1-2; 11 bases map to TRBD1. The V gene's germline CDR1 is LNHDA and CDR2 SQIVND (reference sequence). This CDR3 is built from 14 residues. V shed 8 bases, J shed 8 bases, and the junction held 10 bases outside the gene matches. As DNA, the CDR3 is TGTGCCAGTCGACCGAAGGGACAGGGGGACGGCTACACCTTC. Translated, it gives CASRPKGQGDGYTF.

With respect to this clonotype: This could be a read error, since a much larger clone is one nucleotide away. This sequence joins TRBV12-3 or TRBV12-4 and TRBJ1-6; 9 bases match TRBD1. CDR3 size: 17 residues. The chain's CDR3 is CASSGQGSASHNSPLHF. As DNA, the CDR3 is TGTGCCAGCAGTGGACAGGGGTCTGCCTCCCATAATTCACCCCTCCACTTT.

This chain uses TRBV2 with TRBJ1-6; TRBD1 aligns across 10 bases. Germline V CDR1 and CDR2: SNHLY, FYNNEI. This CDR3 comprises 16 residues. Losses at the gene ends were 1 base for V and 6 bases for J; bases not matched to a gene: 3. In DNA, the CDR3 is TGTGCCAGCAGTGAAGGGACAGGGGGATTTAATTCACCCCTCCACTTT. This encodes CASSEGTGGFNSPLHF.

The chain uses TRBV29-1 and TRBJ1-5, with 7 bases matching TRBD1. V lost 7 bases, J lost 0 bases, and 15 bases stayed unmatched. The CDR3 spans 17 residues. Germline V gene data show CDR1 as SQVTM and CDR2 as ANQGSEA. The CDR3 DNA is TGCAGCGCTCCCGCAACAGGGGAGTCTTATAGCAATCAGCCCCAGCATTTT. This translates into CSAPATGESYSNQPQHF.

This chain joins TRBV7-2 and TRBJ1-2, with D tentatively TRBD1 (6 bases). V was shortened by 5 bases and J by 7 bases, with 14 bases between the two germline ends. CDR1 is SGHTA, CDR2 FQGNSA, per germline. CDR3 size: 13 residues. CDR3 DNA sequence: TGTGCCAGCAGCCGGACAGTGGCGGGTGGCTACACCTTC. Translating it yields CASSRTVAGGYTF.

The CDR3 DNA reads as TGTGCCAGTACTAGACAGGGCTCCAGCTCTGGGGCCAACGTCCTGACTTTC. Amino acid sequence: CASTRQGSSSGANVLTF. The gene calls are TRBV19 and TRBJ2-6, with 7 bases lining up with TRBD1. Germline CDR1 LNHDA, CDR2 SQIVND (reference sequence). This CDR3 has 17 amino acids. Losses at the gene ends were 7 bases for V and 0 bases for J; bases not matched to a gene: 9.

The V and J genes are TRBV5-1 and TRBJ2-7; possible D gene TRBD1, 6 bases. The V end was cut by 4 bases, the J end by 4 bases, with 18 bases between. Germline V lookup: CDR1 SGHRS, CDR2 YFSETQ. This CDR3 contains 15 residues. Here the CDR3 DNA reads TGCGCCAGCAGCCAGTACGGGACATCGCTTTACGAGCAGTACTTC. Translation: CASSQYGTSLYEQYF.

The chain carries TRBV11-3 and TRBJ1-2, with TRBD1 matching over 8 bases. The CDR3 extends over 15 amino acids. V dropped 4 bases and J dropped 8; count of bases not matched to a gene: 12. Germline lookup yields CDR1 SGHNT and CDR2 YENEEA. CDR3 coding DNA: TGTGCCAGCAGCTCCTTCCAGACAGGGGCTGTGGGCTACACCTTC. Protein sequence: CASSSFQTGAVGYTF.

This clonotype was picked up a small number of times. This likely comes from a read error, as the CDR3 has no conserved phenylalanine or tryptophan at its end. No DNA is shown, since the ends of the CDR3 on it are uncertain; the CDR3 is the one TCRdb lists. This chain joins TRBV5-1 and TRBJ2-2. The CDR3 has 9 amino acids, counting both end residues. Germline V gene data show CDR1 as SGHRS and CDR2 as YFSETQ. The CDR3 sequence: CASSLGQFN.

This clonotype came up many times. The chain has TRBV5-4 and TRBJ1-2; 10 bases match TRBD1. This CDR3 contains 15 residues. CDR1 is SGHNT, CDR2 YYREEE, per germline (reference sequence). V gave up 1 base and J gave up 6 bases; unmatched junction bases: 6. This CDR3 is CASSLPTGGLDGYTF. The DNA for the CDR3 is TGTGCCAGCAGCTTGCCGACAGGGGGCCTTGATGGCTACACCTTC.

The chain carries TRBV19 and TRBJ1-1; possibly TRBD1 for D (6 bases). This CDR3 region has 15 residues. Looked up from germline, CDR1 is LNHDA and CDR2 is SQIVND (reference sequence). The ends were cut back, 5 bases at V and 0 bases at J, with 13 bases in the middle. In DNA, the CDR3 is TGTGCCAGTAGTCCCCAGGACAGTTTGAACACTGAAGCTTTCTTT. Its protein product is CASSPQDSLNTEAFF.

The J gene is TRBJ1-2, the V gene TRBV5-1, with unresolved D. Germline-derived CDR1 and CDR2 are SGHRS and YFSETQ. There are 15 residues in the CDR3. Trimming shortened V by 0 bases and J by 4 bases, and 13 bases separated the two germline ends. CDR3 sequence (DNA): TGCGCCAGCAGCTTGGAAGGGATCGCGGGCTATGGCTACACCTTC. Its translation: CASSLEGIAGYGYTF.

The chain combines TRBV19 with TRBJ2-5; 8 nucleotides line up with TRBD2. V lost 3 bases to trimming and J lost 4 bases; unmatched junction nucleotides: 4. CDR1 is LNHDA and CDR2 is SQIVND in the germline V gene (reference sequence). This CDR3 has 14 amino acids. CDR3 coding DNA: TGTGCCAGTAGTATGGGCGGACTAGCAGAGACCCAGTACTTC. This sequence encodes CASSMGGLAETQYF. Full variable domain (rest looked up from reference TRBV19 and TRBJ2-5): DGGITQSPKYLFRKEGQNVTLSCEQNLNHDAMYWYRQDPGQGLRLIYYSQIVNDFQKGDIAEGYSVSREKKESFPLTVTSAQKNPTAFYLCASSMGGLAETQYFGPGTRLLVL.

At least ten counts were recorded for this clonotype. CDR3: CASSRDLSARQDTQYF. DNA of the CDR3: TGTGCCAGCAGCCGAGATCTATCGGCTCGGCAAGATACGCAGTATTTT. V is TRBV7-3 and J is TRBJ2-3, with D uncertain. Germline CDR1 and CDR2: SGHTA and FQGTGA. V was shortened by 5 bases and J by 5 bases, with 20 bases between the two germline ends. This CDR3 comprises 16 residues.

Regarding this clonotype: Possible read error: a much larger clone is one base away. V usage is TRBV5-1 and J usage is TRBJ1-2; TRBD1 matches 12 bases. The germline CDR1 and CDR2 sequences are SGHRS and YFSETQ. This CDR3 has 17 residues. For the CDR3, the DNA is TGCGCCAGCAGCTTGGACCGGGACAGGGGGCGCTTTAATGGCTACGCCTTC. Protein: CASSLDRDRGRFNGYAF.

This clonotype occurred once. No conserved phenylalanine or tryptophan ends this CDR3, so it is likely a read error. The chain combines TRBV10-3 with TRBJ2-7; D tentatively fits TRBD1 or TRBD2 (6 bases each). Trimming removed 4 bases at V and 6 bases at J, with 13 bases between. The CDR3 runs to 13 residues. Germline V CDR1 and CDR2: ENHRY, SYGVKD. The CDR3 loop is CAISAHREVEQYS. The CDR3 nucleotides read TGTGCCATCAGTGCCCACAGGGAGGTCGAGCAGTACTCC.

The rearrangement joins TRBV19 to TRBJ1-6; D not resolved. The V and J ends lost 9 bases and 2 bases respectively, with 11 bases between them. Germline CDR1 LNHDA, CDR2 SQIVND (reference sequence). The CDR3 has 14 residues. CDR3 in amino acids: CASTHRTYNSPLHF. CDR3 sequence (DNA): TGTGCCAGCACTCATCGGACCTATAATTCACCCCTCCACTTT.

Ten or more counts support this clonotype. The gene calls are TRBV5-1 and TRBJ2-1; 11 positions agree with TRBD2. J was trimmed by 0 bases and V by 3 bases; bases with no gene match: 5. CDR3 size: 17 residues. CDR1 is SGHRS and CDR2 is YFSETQ in the germline V gene. CDR3 nucleotides: TGCGCCAGCAGCTCGTACGGACTAGCGGGCTCCTACAATGAGCAGTTCTTC. It specifies CASSSYGLAGSYNEQFF.

This clonotype was seen just once. The chain is built from TRBV7-8 and TRBJ1-2, with a tentative D call TRBD1 (5 bases). Germline V gene data show CDR1 as SGHVS and CDR2 as FQNEAQ. The CDR3 is made up of 15 amino acids. V lost 1 base and J 8 bases, leaving 17 bases between the germline ends. DNA of the CDR3: TGTGCCAGCAGCTTAGGACCCCAGGGAAATCGCGGCTACACCTTC. This codes for CASSLGPQGNRGYTF.

V is TRBV20-1 and J is TRBJ2-3, with TRBD2 matching over 11 bases. The CDR3 is 13 amino acids. Trimming cost V 8 bases and J 4 bases; bases outside gene matches: 5. CDR1 is DFQATT, CDR2 SNEGSKA, per germline (reference sequence). The CDR3 bases are TGCAGTCATCTAGCGGGGGGCCCAGATACGCAGTATTTT. Encoded protein: CSHLAGGPDTQYF.

V gene TRBV12-3 or TRBV12-4 combines with J gene TRBJ2-7, with TRBD1 matching 8 bases. CDR3 length: 14 residues. The V segment lost 2 bases and the J segment 7 bases; nucleotides outside the gene matches: 7. In DNA form, the CDR3 reads TGTGCCAGCAGTTTAAGACAGGGGAAGGAAGAGCAGTACTTC. It encodes CASSLRQGKEEQYF.

This clonotype appeared many times. The DNA for the CDR3 is TGTGCCACCCGGACGGTTGAGACCCAGTACTTC. Translation: CATRTVETQYF. The V call is TRBV28, the J call TRBJ2-5; D remains unclear. In germline, CDR1 is MDHEN, CDR2 SYDVKM. The ends were cut back, 10 bases at V and 5 bases at J, with 11 bases in the middle. The CDR3 is 11 amino acids.

To note about this clonotype: Given a much more abundant clone one base away, this may be a read error. This sequence joins TRBV28 and TRBJ2-2; D uncertain. CDR1 and CDR2 (germline): MDHEN, SYDVKM. The CDR3 length is 14 residues. The CDR3 loop is CAGSYSPVVGELFF. Written as DNA, the CDR3 is TGTGCCGGCAGTTACTCCCCCGTTGTCGGGGAGCTGTTTTTT.